This TCR beta chain was profiled in a study of cytomegalovirus exposure and HLA in healthy donors. As for the study in general: One earlier analysis, a look at some 180 million T cells, found about 110 million unique TCR beta sequences.

The PCR had 60 Vbeta and 13 Jbeta primers. Using immunoSEQ multiplex PCR, the repertoire was profiled, and TCRdb retains in-frame clones only, with some absent. The table records under 200,000 clones, approximately 78% of them present only once. The sequence was obtained from a girl aged 2 to 9 in good health and CMV-seropositive. Sequencing was carried out using PBMCs.

The CDR3 DNA reads as TGTGCCAGCAGCCCAACAGACAATGAGCAGTTCTTC. This codes for CASSPTDNEQFF. V usage is TRBV11-2 and J usage is TRBJ2-1; D is undetermined. This CDR3 has 12 residues. V was shortened by 5 bases and J by 5 bases, with 7 bases between the two germline ends. In germline, CDR1 is SGHAT, CDR2 FQNNGV.